The present entry profiles one T cell receptor beta chain with its context. This record belongs to a study of cytomegalovirus exposure and HLA in healthy donors. This PCR relied on a set of 60 Vbeta primers and 13 Jbeta primers. TCRdb's copy holds only in-frame clones and misses some; the assay was immunoSEQ multiplex PCR. The data contain over 80,000 clones, around 84% of them singletons. The specimen was PBMCs. The receptor comes from a woman aged 40 to 50 in good health and CMV-seronegative.

CDR3 in amino acids: CASGEGGPGANVLTF. The DNA for the CDR3 is TGTGCTAGTGGCGAGGGAGGGCCTGGGGCCAACGTCCTGACTTTC. The J gene is TRBJ2-6, the V gene TRBV12-5; the match to TRBD2 covers 7 bases. Germline V CDR1 and CDR2: LGHNT, FRNRAP. The junction had 4 bases not matched to a gene; V was cut back by 6 bases and J by 2 bases. This CDR3 comprises 15 residues.